Sequencing of this T cell receptor (beta chain) was carried out in a study of T cell repertoires in cytomegalovirus infection (dated by TCRdb to the late 2010s). General notes on the study: Alongside well-studied HLA-B-restricted epitopes, the peptide stimulations were aimed at recently identified HLA-C-restricted CMV epitopes, whose presentation resists viral immunomodulation. The HLA type of each donor mattered for the analysis, because public TCR beta signatures pointed to carriage of CMV infection along with the matching HLA type.

For sequencing, an Illumina HiSeq 1500 was employed. TCRdb applied fastp at Q25 and MiXCR to the public reads, then kept only in-frame beta chains. Rows with one shared CDR3 protein collapse into an entry with the most common genes and DNA. The sample table holds over 100,000 distinct CDR3 sequences, of which 25% to 30% were seen once. The ten largest account for roughly three quarters of the sample. Of note for this clonotype: What antigen it recognizes has not been identified. No qualities accompany the bases; no much larger clone lies one base away.

The research as a whole found: Carriers of CMV infection plus the relevant HLA type were discriminated by the cumulative frequency of public TCR beta family members in the study cohort and in an independent approximately 340-donor cohort. In the ex vivo response, HLA-C-restricted CMV-specific TCR beta clonotypes were dominant, and in two of eight donors the single most frequent clonotype came from this HLA-C-restricted group.

For CDR1 and CDR2, the germline V gene (reference sequence) lists SGHKS and YYEKEE. From its cysteine to its phenylalanine, the CDR3 spans 14 amino acids. CDR3 DNA is the only sequence kept; it has 42 bases, read in frame from the first base. V drops 4 bases and J drops 4 bases, leaving 15 bases in between. The treatment or condition label of this sample denotes: in vitro stimulation with specific CMV peptide epitopes to enrich CMV-specific T cells. This receptor chain uses TRBV5-5 and TRBJ2-7, with no reliable assignment of the D segment. The receptor was isolated from a human donor in good health (CMV status not recorded). Some clones in this sample may be carry-over from other donors' samples. Material: CD8+ T cells from cultured PBMCs, obtained from culture after CMV antigen stimulation. At the DNA level, the sequence is TGTGCCAGCAGCCCTTGGTCTCCCCTGTACGAGCAGTACTTC. Its protein is CASSPWSPLYEQYF.